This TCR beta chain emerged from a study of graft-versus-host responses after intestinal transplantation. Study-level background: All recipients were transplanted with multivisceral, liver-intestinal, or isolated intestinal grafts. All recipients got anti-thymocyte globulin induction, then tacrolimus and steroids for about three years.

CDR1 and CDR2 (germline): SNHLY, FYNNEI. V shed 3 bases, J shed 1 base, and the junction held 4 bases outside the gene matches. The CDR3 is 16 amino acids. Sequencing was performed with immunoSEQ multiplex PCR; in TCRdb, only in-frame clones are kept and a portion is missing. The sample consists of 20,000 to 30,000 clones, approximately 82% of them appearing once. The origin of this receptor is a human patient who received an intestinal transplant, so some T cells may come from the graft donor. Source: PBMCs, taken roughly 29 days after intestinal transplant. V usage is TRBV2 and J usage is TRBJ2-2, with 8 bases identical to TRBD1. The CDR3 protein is CASSEGDRLNTGELFF. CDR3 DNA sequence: TGTGCCAGCAGTGAGGGGGACAGGCTGAACACCGGGGAGCTGTTTTTT.